The rows below give T cell receptor beta chains drawn from one sample of a study of vaccination and CD4 T cells after COVID-19. No antigens are known for them. TCRdb fed the PCR reads into MiXCR, producing one record per CDR3 protein. Here the sample spans 15,000 to 25,000 distinct CDR3 sequences, around 60% being singletons. The sequences come from CD4+ T cells from blood, cultured in vitro, collected after SARS-CoV-2 vaccination. These receptors were obtained from a human donor who had recovered from COVID-19. The CDR3 runs from the conserved cysteine through the conserved F or W. A D gene is named only where the DNA matches it firmly.

j_gene: TRBJ2-2
v_gene: TRBV27
d_gene: .
CDR3aa: CASSFTGLTGELFF

j_gene: TRBJ1-5
v_gene: TRBV6-2/TRBV6-3
d_gene: .
CDR3aa: CASSLPPQGSSNQPQHF

j_gene: TRBJ1-2
v_gene: TRBV19
d_gene: TRBD1
CDR3aa: CASSSPPGTGGGYGYTF

j_gene: TRBJ1-1
v_gene: TRBV6-1
d_gene: TRBD1
CDR3aa: CASSATGILNTEAFF

j_gene: TRBJ1-3
v_gene: TRBV19
d_gene: .
CDR3aa: CASSTASHSGNTIYF

j_gene: TRBJ2-2
v_gene: TRBV7-2
d_gene: .
CDR3aa: CASSSIGTSGELFF

j_gene: TRBJ1-2
v_gene: TRBV20-1
d_gene: TRBD1
CDR3aa: CSARERRDRGPNYGYTF

j_gene: TRBJ1-2
v_gene: TRBV28
d_gene: TRBD1
CDR3aa: CASRDRGQNPYGYTF

j_gene: TRBJ2-7
v_gene: TRBV20-1
d_gene: TRBD1
CDR3aa: CSARDEGATDEQYF

j_gene: TRBJ1-5
v_gene: TRBV20-1
d_gene: TRBD1
CDR3aa: CSAGEGQGFYSNQPQHF

j_gene: TRBJ2-5
v_gene: TRBV6-2/TRBV6-3
d_gene: .
CDR3aa: CASSRLSQETQYF

j_gene: TRBJ2-5
v_gene: TRBV20-1
d_gene: TRBD2
CDR3aa: CSARPISGSEETQYF

j_gene: TRBJ2-5
v_gene: TRBV12-3/TRBV12-4
d_gene: .
CDR3aa: CASSLGGGGQETQYF

j_gene: TRBJ2-3
v_gene: TRBV27
d_gene: TRBD2
CDR3aa: CATRQGLETDTQYF

j_gene: TRBJ2-7
v_gene: TRBV11-3
d_gene: .
CDR3aa: CASSLEGSDYEQYF

j_gene: TRBJ2-5
v_gene: TRBV29-1
d_gene: .
CDR3aa: CSVSTGRGETQYF

j_gene: TRBJ1-2
v_gene: TRBV29-1
d_gene: .
CDR3aa: CSVGGRRYGYTF

j_gene: TRBJ1-1
v_gene: TRBV11-3
d_gene: .
CDR3aa: CASSPVTEAFF

j_gene: TRBJ2-7
v_gene: TRBV18
d_gene: .
CDR3aa: CASSQGVRAVSLSSYEQYF

j_gene: TRBJ2-1
v_gene: TRBV19
d_gene: .
CDR3aa: CASSRATGHGGNEQFF

j_gene: TRBJ2-5
v_gene: TRBV15
d_gene: .
CDR3aa: CATSRDLVTQETQYF

j_gene: TRBJ1-6
v_gene: TRBV6-1
d_gene: .
CDR3aa: CASRPGPNSPLHF

j_gene: TRBJ1-6
v_gene: TRBV6-1
d_gene: TRBD1
CDR3aa: CASRHRDRGNDSPLHF

j_gene: TRBJ1-5
v_gene: TRBV19
d_gene: TRBD1
CDR3aa: CASSATGARNQPQHF

j_gene: TRBJ1-4
v_gene: TRBV20-1
d_gene: .
CDR3aa: CSATGPNEKLFF

j_gene: TRBJ2-2
v_gene: TRBV7-2
d_gene: TRBD2
CDR3aa: CASSLTGGAGTGELFF

j_gene: TRBJ1-6
v_gene: TRBV27
d_gene: TRBD1
CDR3aa: CATRRDRNNSPLHF

j_gene: TRBJ1-5
v_gene: TRBV19
d_gene: .
CDR3aa: CASSITDNQPQHF

j_gene: TRBJ1-5
v_gene: TRBV6-1
d_gene: .
CDR3aa: CASSDIRASPQHF

j_gene: TRBJ2-5
v_gene: TRBV12-3/TRBV12-4
d_gene: .
CDR3aa: CASNGDQETQYF